This TCR beta chain comes out of a study of blood T cell repertoires in COVID-19. Across the whole study: Whether acute or convalescent, the COVID-19 samples came from the United States, Italy and Spain.

Using immunoSEQ multiplex PCR, the repertoire was profiled, and TCRdb retains in-frame clones only, with some absent. The table records roughly 180,000 clones, around four fifths of them present only once. Recruits, aged roughly 18 to 100 years, lived in 20 to 30 US areas. Donors in Cohort 3 counted as recovered after two negative PCRs, clearance, or symptom resolution. Trimming shortened V by 5 bases and J by 0 bases, and 11 bases separated the two germline ends. This CDR3 is built from 15 residues. Germline assignment: CDR1 LNHDA and CDR2 SQIVND (reference sequence). The source material was PBMCs or T cells enriched from blood (not recorded which). The J gene is TRBJ2-1, the V gene TRBV19; D is perhaps TRBD2 (5 bases). The sequence was collected from a woman aged 50 to 65 who had recovered from COVID-19. The chain's CDR3 is CASSLSGSSYNEQFF. CDR3 sequence (DNA): TGTGCCAGTAGTCTCAGCGGTAGCTCCTACAATGAGCAGTTCTTC.